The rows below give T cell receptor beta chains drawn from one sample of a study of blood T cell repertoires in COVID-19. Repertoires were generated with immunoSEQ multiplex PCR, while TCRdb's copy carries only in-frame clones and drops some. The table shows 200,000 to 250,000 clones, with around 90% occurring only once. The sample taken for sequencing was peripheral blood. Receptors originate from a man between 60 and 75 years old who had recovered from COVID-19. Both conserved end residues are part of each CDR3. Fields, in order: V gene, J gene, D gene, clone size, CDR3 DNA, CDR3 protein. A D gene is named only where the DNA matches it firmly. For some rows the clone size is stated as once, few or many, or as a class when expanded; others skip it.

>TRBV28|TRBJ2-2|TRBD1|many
TGTGCCAGCAGCGCCCTCAGGACAGGGGAAAACGGGGAGCTGTTTTTT
CASSALRTGENGELFF
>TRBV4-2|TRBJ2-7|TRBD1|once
TGTGCCAGCAGCCAGCGGACAGGGGGCGACGAGCAGTACTTC
CASSQRTGGDEQYF
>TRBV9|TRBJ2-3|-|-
TGTGCCAGCAGCGTAGTTGGGGGGAGCACAGATACGCAGTATTTT
CASSVVGGSTDTQYF
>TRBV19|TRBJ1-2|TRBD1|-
TGTGCCAGTAGTATTAATGCAGGGGGCAACTATGGCTACACCTTC
CASSINAGGNYGYTF
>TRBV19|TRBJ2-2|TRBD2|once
TGTGCCAGTAGTGGGCGGGGGGCCACAGACACCGGGGAGCTGTTTTTT
CASSGRGATDTGELFF
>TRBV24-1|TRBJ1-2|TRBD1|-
TGTGCCACCAGGCGGGGACAGGGGACCTATGGCTACACCTTC
CATRRGQGTYGYTF
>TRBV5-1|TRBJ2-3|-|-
TGCGCCAGCAGCTCGAGGCCGGGAACGGCCACAGATACGCAGTATTTT
CASSSRPGTATDTQYF
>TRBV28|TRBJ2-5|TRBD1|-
TGTGCCAGCAGTGTCGACAAGGGACAGGCAAGGCAGTACTTC
CASSVDKGQARQYF
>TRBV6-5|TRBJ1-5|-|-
TGTGCCAGCAGACCCGGGACAAGAAGCAATCAGCCCCAGCATTTT
CASRPGTRSNQPQHF
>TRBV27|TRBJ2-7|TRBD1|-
TGTGCCAGCAGGGGACCGGGACAGGGGCTCAACGAGCAGTACTTC
CASRGPGQGLNEQYF
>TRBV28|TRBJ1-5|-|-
TGTGCCAGCAGTTTAACAGTTCAGCCCCAGCATTTT
CASSLTVQPQHF
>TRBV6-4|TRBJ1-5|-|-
TGTGCCAGCGCCGGCCAGGCTGGTCAGCCCCAGCATTTT
CASAGQAGQPQHF
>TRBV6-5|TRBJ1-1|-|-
TGTGCCAGCAGGGGAGCTCAGCTCTTCACTGAAGCTTTCTTT
CASRGAQLFTEAFF
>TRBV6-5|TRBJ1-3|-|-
TGTGCCAGCAGTTACTCGATAGGGAGGTCTGGAAACACCATATATTTT
CASSYSIGRSGNTIYF
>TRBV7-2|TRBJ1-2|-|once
TGTGCCAGCAGCTTAGGATCTCAGGTTAACTATGGCTACACCTTC
CASSLGSQVNYGYTF
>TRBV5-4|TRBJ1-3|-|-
TGTGCCAGCAGCTTAGCCGCCCTTGGCTCTGGAAACACCATATATTTT
CASSLAALGSGNTIYF
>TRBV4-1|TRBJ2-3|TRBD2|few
TGCGCCAGCAGCCAAGATCCCACTAGCGGGGGGTTTGTCACGCAGTATTTT
CASSQDPTSGGFVTQYF
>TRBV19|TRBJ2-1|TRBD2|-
TGTGCCAGTTCTAACCCGGGACTAGCGGGAGAGTCCAATGAGCAGTTCTTC
CASSNPGLAGESNEQFF
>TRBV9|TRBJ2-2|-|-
TGTGCCAGCAGCGTAGCTACATACAAAGGGGCCGGGGAGCTGTTTTTT
CASSVATYKGAGELFF
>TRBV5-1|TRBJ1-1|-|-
TGCGCCAGCAGCTACGGCGGGGGTAACACTGAAGCTTTCTTT
CASSYGGGNTEAFF
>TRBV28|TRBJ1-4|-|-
TGTGCCAGCAATCCCCCTGGGGGGAGCGGCGGAACTAATGAAAAACTGTTTTTT
CASNPPGGSGGTNEKLFF
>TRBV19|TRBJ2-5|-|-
TGTGCCAGTAGTATTCCCGGGACCGGGGGAGAGGGGACCCAGTACTTC
CASSIPGTGGEGTQYF
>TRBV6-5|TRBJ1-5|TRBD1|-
TGTGCCAGCAAGGCAGGGGGCAACAATCAGCCCCAGCATTTT
CASKAGGNNQPQHF